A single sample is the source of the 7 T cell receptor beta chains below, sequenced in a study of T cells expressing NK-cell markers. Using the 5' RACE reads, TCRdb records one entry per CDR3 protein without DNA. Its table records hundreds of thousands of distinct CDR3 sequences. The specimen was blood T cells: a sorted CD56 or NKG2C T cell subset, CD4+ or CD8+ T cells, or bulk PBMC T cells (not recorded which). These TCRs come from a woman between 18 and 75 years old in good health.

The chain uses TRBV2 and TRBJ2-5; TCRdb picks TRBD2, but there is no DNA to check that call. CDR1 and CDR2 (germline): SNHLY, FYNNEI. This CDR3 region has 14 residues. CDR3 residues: CAGDPSGGRGTQYF.

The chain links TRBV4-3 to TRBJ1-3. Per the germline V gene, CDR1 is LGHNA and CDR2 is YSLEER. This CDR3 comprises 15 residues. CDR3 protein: CASSQDKAGGNTIYF.

The chain's CDR3 is CASSEQSTGELFF. V gene TRBV11-2 combines with J gene TRBJ2-2. CDR3 length: 13 amino acids. Germline loops: CDR1 SGHAT, CDR2 FQNNGV.

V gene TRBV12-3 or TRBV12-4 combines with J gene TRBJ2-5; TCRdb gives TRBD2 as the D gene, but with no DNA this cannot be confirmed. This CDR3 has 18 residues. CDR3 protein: CASIHGARPGPGGETQYF.

The CDR3 is CASRPASSPLHF. The V and J genes are TRBV12-3 or TRBV12-4 and TRBJ1-6; lacking DNA, the TRBD1 call made by TCRdb goes unchecked. CDR3 length equals 12 residues.

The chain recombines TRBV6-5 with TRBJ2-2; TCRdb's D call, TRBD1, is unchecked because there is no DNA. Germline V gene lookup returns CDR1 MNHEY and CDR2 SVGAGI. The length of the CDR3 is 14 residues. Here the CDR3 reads CASSWQGAGGELFF.

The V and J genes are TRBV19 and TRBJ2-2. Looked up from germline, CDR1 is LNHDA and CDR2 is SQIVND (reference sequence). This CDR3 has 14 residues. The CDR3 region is CASSVAGNTGELFF.